The 29 T cell receptor beta chains below all came from one sample that was sequenced in a study of follicular helper T cells after annual influenza vaccination. Time point in this sample: 2015-2016 season, pre-vaccination. Sequencing used immunoSEQ multiplex PCR; TCRdb keeps in-frame clones, though not all of them. The data hold 13,000 to 15,000 clones, with 78% observed a single time. The specimen was CXCR5- memory CD4+ T cells sorted from blood, collected on the day of influenza vaccination. All receptors derive from an adult who received the influenza vaccine.

This clone occurred a few times. The chain employs TRBV7-2 and TRBJ1-5, with D unclear. The CDR3 length is 13 residues. Trimming cost V 1 base and J 5 bases, with 6 bases left between them. Germline CDR1 SGHTA, CDR2 FQGNSA. The CDR3 protein is CASSLEGDQPQHF. In nucleotides, the CDR3 is TGTGCCAGCAGCTTAGAGGGAGATCAGCCCCAGCATTTT.

The genes are TRBV27 and TRBJ2-1; 7 nucleotides agree with TRBD2. Germline CDR1 is MNHEY and CDR2 is SMNVEV (reference sequence). The CDR3 spans 17 residues. J lost 3 bases, V lost 6 bases, and 14 bases had no gene match. The CDR3 DNA reads TGTGCCAGCAGGGAAACTGGGCGGGGGAGTTACTACAATGAGCAGTTCTTC. This gives the protein CASRETGRGSYYNEQFF.

This chain uses TRBV5-1 with TRBJ2-1; unclear D gene. Trimming removed 1 base from V and 7 bases from J, with 3 bases in between. The CDR3 sequence is 11 residues long. Germline assignment: CDR1 SGHRS and CDR2 YFSETQ. DNA for the CDR3: TGCGCCAGCAGCTTGAGGAATGAGCAGTTCTTC. It yields the protein CASSLRNEQFF.

This clone was seen more than once but under ten times. The rearrangement joins TRBV14 to TRBJ2-7, with 7 bases that match TRBD2. Germline V gives CDR1 SGHDN, CDR2 FVKESK. J was trimmed by 8 bases and V by 1 base; bases with no gene match: 5. The CDR3 sequence is 13 residues long. CDR3 in DNA: TGTGCCAGCAGCCAAGCGGGGGGTGGTAAGCAGTACTTC. Protein: CASSQAGGGKQYF. The whole variable domain, remainder taken from reference TRBV14 and TRBJ2-7, is EAGVTQFPSHSVIEKGQTVTLRCDPISGHDNLYWYRRVMGKEIKFLLHFVKESKQDESGMPNNRFLAERTGGTYSTLKVQPAELEDSGVYFCASSQAGGGKQYFGPGTRLTVT.

The chain couples TRBV4-2 to TRBJ1-4, with 7 nucleotides matching TRBD1. From germline, CDR1 is LGHNA and CDR2 YNFKEQ. CDR3 length: 18 residues. Losses at the gene ends were 4 bases for V and 4 bases for J; bases not matched to a gene: 15. The CDR3 sequence: CASSRLGIGTGVNEKLFF. CDR3 DNA: TGTGCCAGCAGCCGACTGGGTATTGGAACAGGGGTTAATGAAAAACTGTTTTTT.

The chain joins TRBV10-2 to TRBJ2-1; 10 nucleotides line up with TRBD2. The CDR3 consists of 16 residues. Germline lookup yields CDR1 WSHSY and CDR2 SAAADI. Germline trimming cut 5 bases from V and 6 bases from J; bases unmatched to any gene: 10. CDR3 loop: CASSRRAGGGVNEQFF. Here the CDR3 DNA reads TGCGCCAGCAGTCGGCGAGCGGGGGGGGGAGTCAATGAGCAGTTCTTC.

This clone was detected once. The chain combines TRBV2 with TRBJ1-4; D remains unclear. The V gene's germline CDR1 is SNHLY and CDR2 FYNNEI. The V end lost 3 bases, the J end lost 3 bases, and 14 bases lay between the germline ends. This CDR3 is built from 16 residues. The DNA for the CDR3 is TGTGCCAGCAGTGAGCCCCGGGGTAGCGCTAATGAAAAACTGTTTTTT. Its protein is CASSEPRGSANEKLFF.

This chain's CDR3 is CATIAASGGSDTQYF. The CDR3 DNA sequence: TGTGCCACCATCGCGGCTAGCGGGGGATCAGATACGCAGTATTTT. The V gene is TRBV15, the J gene TRBJ2-3; TRBD2 agrees at 10 bases. The CDR3 runs 15 residues. Trimming removed 7 bases from V and 4 bases from J; junction bases left unmatched: 8. CDR1 and CDR2 (germline): LNHNV, YYDKDF (reference sequence).

The chain couples TRBV4-2 to TRBJ1-2, with D possibly TRBD1 on 5 matching bases. Germline values: CDR1 LGHNA, CDR2 YNFKEQ. The CDR3 has 13 residues. Trimming took off 1 base at V and 2 bases at J, with 5 bases between the two ends. DNA for the CDR3: TGTGCCAGCAGCCAAGCAGGGAACTATGGCTACACCTTC. Its protein product is CASSQAGNYGYTF.

This rearrangement joins TRBV7-3 to TRBJ2-1; possibly TRBD1 for D (6 bases). The CDR3 length is 17 residues. CDR1 and CDR2 (germline): SGHTA, FQGTGA. Trimming cost V 5 bases and J 0 bases, with 17 bases left between them. The DNA of the CDR3 is TGTGCCAGCAGCCCTGGCAGGGGTTCCCCCTCCTACAATGAGCAGTTCTTC. This gives the protein CASSPGRGSPSYNEQFF.

The chain uses TRBV15 and TRBJ2-1; D may be TRBD1 (6 bases). Germline V gives CDR1 LNHNV, CDR2 YYDKDF (reference sequence). Trimming removed 3 bases at V and 1 base at J, with 10 bases between. This CDR3 region has 15 residues. CDR3: CATSRGQISYNEQFF. CDR3 coding DNA: TGTGCCACCAGCAGGGGACAAATATCCTACAATGAGCAGTTCTTC. The full variable domain, completed using reference TRBV15 and TRBJ2-1, is DAMVIQNPRYQVTQFGKPVTLSCSQTLNHNVMYWYQQKSSQAPKLLFHYYDKDFNNEADTPDNFQSRRPNTSFCFLDIRSPGLGDTAMYLCATSRGQISYNEQFFGPGTRLTVL.

The rearrangement links TRBV14 to TRBJ2-1; tentative D call: TRBD1 (5 bases). Germline assignment: CDR1 SGHDN and CDR2 FVKESK. The CDR3 contains 14 residues. The V end lost 0 bases, the J end lost 8 bases, and 11 bases lay between the germline ends. CDR3 bases: TGTGCCAGCAGCCAAGATCTGGGGCCCTATGAGCAGTTCTTC. It encodes CASSQDLGPYEQFF. The whole variable domain, remainder taken from reference TRBV14 and TRBJ2-1, is EAGVTQFPSHSVIEKGQTVTLRCDPISGHDNLYWYRRVMGKEIKFLLHFVKESKQDESGMPNNRFLAERTGGTYSTLKVQPAELEDSGVYFCASSQDLGPYEQFFGPGTRLTVL.

This clone was counted between two and nine times. The chain joins TRBV7-9 to TRBJ1-1; D not resolved. Between the trimmed V and J ends, which lost 1 base and 1 base, there was a span of 7 bases. The CDR3 is 14 amino acids. The germline CDR1 and CDR2 sequences are SEHNR and FQNEAQ (reference sequence). The CDR3 DNA reads TGTGCCAGCAGCTTAGGGGCGGGGAACACTGAAGCTTTCTTT. Amino acid sequence: CASSLGAGNTEAFF.

This sequence joins TRBV10-2 and TRBJ2-3; TRBD2 matches at 9 bases. The germline CDR1 and CDR2 sequences are WSHSY and SAAADI. This CDR3 spans 14 amino acids. Trimming at V came to 8 bases and at J to 0 bases, leaving 3 bases not matched to a gene. The CDR3 sequence: CASRLAASTDTQYF. The DNA for the CDR3 is TGCGCCAGCCGACTAGCGGCCAGCACAGATACGCAGTATTTT.

This chain joins TRBV30 and TRBJ1-1; the match to TRBD1 covers 7 bases. The CDR3 is 17 amino acids. The germline gives CDR1 GTSNPN, CDR2 SVGIG (reference sequence). J lost 1 base, V lost 0 bases, and 11 bases had no gene match. The CDR3 bases are TGTGCCTGGAGTGTGCGCCCGACAGGGTTGTCGAACACTGAAGCTTTCTTT. It encodes CAWSVRPTGLSNTEAFF.

V usage is TRBV5-4 and J usage is TRBJ2-5; 10 bases align to TRBD2. V gave up 4 bases and J gave up 5 bases; unmatched junction bases: 17. Germline CDR1 is SGHNT and CDR2 is YYREEE (reference sequence). The CDR3 contains 18 residues. CDR3 coding DNA: TGTGCCAGCAGCCTGGGAGGTTTGAGCGGGGGGGCCGGGGAGACCCAGTACTTC. Protein product: CASSLGGLSGGAGETQYF.

The chain is built from TRBV7-8 and TRBJ2-5; D may be TRBD1 (5 bases). Trimming shortened V by 5 bases and J by 10 bases, and 23 bases separated the two germline ends. The CDR3 is 15 residues long. CDR1 SGHVS and CDR2 FQNEAQ come from the germline V gene. CDR3: CASSPLGRREWIQYF. The CDR3 DNA sequence: TGTGCCAGCAGCCCCTTAGGCCGCAGGGAATGGATCCAGTACTTC.

The gene calls are TRBV2 and TRBJ2-5, with D hard to call. Germline loops: CDR1 SNHLY, CDR2 FYNNEI. The CDR3 extends over 13 amino acids. V was shortened by 4 bases and J by 1 base, with 7 bases between the two germline ends. CDR3 sequence reads: CASSARPQETQYF. The CDR3 nucleotides are TGTGCCAGCAGTGCCCGGCCCCAAGAGACCCAGTACTTC.

This chain uses TRBV4-1 with TRBJ2-2; 9 bases map to TRBD2. Trimming took 6 bases from V and 2 from J; bases not matched to a gene: 4. CDR1 is MGHRA and CDR2 is YSYEKL in the germline V gene. CDR3 size: 15 residues. CDR3 nucleotides: TGCGCCAGCAGGCCTAGCGGGAAAAACACCGGGGAGCTGTTTTTT. Translating it yields CASRPSGKNTGELFF.

This clone appeared a single time. V usage is TRBV9 and J usage is TRBJ2-1; D is undetermined. The CDR3 is 15 residues long. Trimming pared 1 base from V and 5 bases from J, leaving 13 bases between. Looked up from germline, CDR1 is SGDLS and CDR2 is YYNGEE. CDR3 sequence: CASSVLPISDNEQFF. DNA of the CDR3: TGTGCCAGCAGCGTATTGCCCATATCCGACAATGAGCAGTTCTTC.

In this sample, this clone turned up a few times. The chain joins TRBV7-2 to TRBJ1-2, with D perhaps matching TRBD1 (5 bases). CDR3 length equals 17 residues. CDR1 SGHTA and CDR2 FQGNSA come from the germline V gene. V was clipped by 1 base and J by 1 base, with 16 bases between them. The CDR3 is CASSLGGGGQNNYGYTF. The CDR3, as DNA: TGTGCCAGCAGCTTAGGCGGGGGTGGACAAAATAACTATGGCTACACCTTC.

The CDR3 DNA reads as TGTGCCAGCAGCTTATCCGTGGAAGCTTTCTTT. Translated: CASSLSVEAFF. The chain recombines TRBV7-8 with TRBJ1-1; D is unclear. Trimming shortened V by 2 bases and J by 8 bases, and 6 bases separated the two germline ends. CDR3 size: 11 residues. In germline, CDR1 is SGHVS, CDR2 FQNEAQ.

This sequence joins TRBV2 and TRBJ2-1, with 10 bases identical to TRBD2. The CDR3 contains 19 residues. Germline loops: CDR1 SNHLY, CDR2 FYNNEI. V lost 8 bases, J lost 0 bases, and 16 bases stayed unmatched. CDR3 coding DNA: TGTGCCAGCCCTCCTAGGACTAGCGGTAAATATATCTCCTACAATGAGCAGTTCTTC. Amino acid sequence: CASPPRTSGKYISYNEQFF.

The chain has TRBV5-1 and TRBJ2-3, with unresolved D. Per germline, CDR1 SGHRS and CDR2 YFSETQ. V was cut by 0 bases and J by 4 bases, with 3 bases left in between. The length of the CDR3 is 12 residues. The CDR3, as DNA: TGCGCCAGCAGCTTGGACTCAGATACGCAGTATTTT. It specifies CASSLDSDTQYF.

The genes are TRBV18 and TRBJ1-1; maybe TRBD1 (5 bases). This CDR3 region has 15 residues. Germline V gene lookup returns CDR1 KGHSH and CDR2 LQKENI. V lost 0 bases and J lost 8, with 16 bases in between. In DNA form, the CDR3 reads TGTGCCAGCTCACCACCGAGCGGGGGTGGTGGCGAAGCTTTCTTT. Encoded protein: CASSPPSGGGGEAFF.

The J gene is TRBJ2-3, the V gene TRBV11-3; D is undetermined. The CDR3 totals 14 residues. Germline values: CDR1 SGHNT, CDR2 YENEEA. The V end lost 1 base, the J end lost 4 bases, and 9 bases lay between the germline ends. Here the CDR3 DNA reads TGTGCCAGCAGCTTAGCGGGTCCCTCAGATACGCAGTATTTT. Amino acids: CASSLAGPSDTQYF.

V gene TRBV15 combines with J gene TRBJ1-4; D perhaps matches TRBD1 (6 bases). Germline loops: CDR1 LNHNV, CDR2 YYDKDF (reference sequence). The CDR3 is 16 residues long. Trimming pared 3 bases from V and 3 bases from J, leaving 14 bases between. CDR3 amino acids: CATSSREGVSNEKLFF. CDR3 bases: TGTGCCACCAGCAGCCGGGAGGGGGTCTCTAATGAAAAACTGTTTTTT.

This chain uses TRBV5-1 with TRBJ2-3; D is ambiguous. Germline V CDR1 and CDR2: SGHRS, YFSETQ. This CDR3 spans 12 amino acids. Trimming stripped 5 bases from V and 6 bases from J, with 10 bases between. The CDR3 is CASSPNYDTQYF. In DNA form, the CDR3 reads TGCGCCAGCAGTCCGAACTATGATACGCAGTATTTT.

The rearrangement uses TRBV7-9 and TRBJ2-1; 13 nucleotides align to TRBD2. The CDR3 loop spans 15 amino acids. V was clipped by 5 bases and J by 6 bases; unmatched bases: 4. The germline CDR1 and CDR2 sequences are SEHNR and FQNEAQ (reference sequence). CDR3 nucleotides: TGTGCCAGCAGCCTAACTAGCGGGGGGGCCAATGAGCAGTTCTTC. Amino acids: CASSLTSGGANEQFF.